The 17 T cell receptor beta chains given below trace back to one sample, sequenced in a study of blood T cell repertoires in COVID-19 (dated by TCRdb to the early 2020s). The library was made by the immunoSEQ multiplex PCR assay. This is the immuneACCESS table as TCRdb keeps it, with only in-frame sequences that have V and J called. A part of the clones is gone; compared with another copy, unresolved V genes explain less than half, and the rest is unexplained. This sample gives approximately 230,000 clones in total; 86% of them show up just once. Roughly 2.3% of the sample is in the top ten clones. The sequencing sample was made of peripheral blood. Source of these receptors: a man aged 25 to 40 who had recovered from COVID-19.

This sequence joins TRBV6-2 or TRBV6-3 and TRBJ2-7; 9 bases align to TRBD1. The CDR3 consists of 15 residues. V lost 6 bases and J lost 7; bases outside the gene matches: 13. Germline-derived CDR1 and CDR2 are MNHEY and SVGEGT. The CDR3 region is CASSQQGAQGREQYF. CDR3 sequence (DNA): TGTGCCAGCAGCCAACAGGGGGCGCAAGGAAGAGAGCAGTACTTC.

In its sample, this clone was seen a few times. The chain couples TRBV12-3 or TRBV12-4 to TRBJ1-6, with no clear D. The CDR3 contains 13 residues. Trimming stripped 3 bases from V and 9 bases from J, with 9 bases between. In DNA, the CDR3 is TGTGCCAGCAGTTTTGGCAGTTCTTCACCCCTCCACTTT. Amino acid sequence: CASSFGSSSPLHF.

The chain couples TRBV29-1 to TRBJ1-2, with D unclear. The CDR3 consists of 14 residues. Per the germline V gene, CDR1 is SQVTM and CDR2 is ANQGSEA. V lost 4 bases, J lost 4 bases, and 16 bases lay in between. CDR3 protein: CSVGYRLAGYGYTF. The CDR3 bases are TGCAGCGTTGGCTACCGATTAGCCGGCTATGGCTACACCTTC.

This chain connects TRBV6-1 to TRBJ2-7; unclear D gene. Germline V gene data show CDR1 as MNHNS and CDR2 as SASEGT. The ends were cut back, 3 bases at V and 4 bases at J, with 7 bases in the middle. This CDR3 comprises 12 residues. CDR3 coding DNA: TGTGCCAGCAGTGAGACACCTTACGAGCAGTACTTC. Translation: CASSETPYEQYF.

The CDR3 bases are TGTGCCAGCAGTCGACAGGGGAGGGTTCTGGATAATTCACCCCTCCACTTT. Its translation is CASSRQGRVLDNSPLHF. The V gene is TRBV6-6, the J gene TRBJ1-6, with 8 bases that match TRBD1. CDR1 and CDR2 from the germline V gene are MNHNY and SVGAGI (reference sequence). The CDR3 totals 17 residues. The V and J ends lost 5 bases and 5 bases, in that order; junction bases with no gene match: 11.

The chain has TRBV4-2 and TRBJ1-3; the D is unclear. Per the germline V gene, CDR1 is LGHNA and CDR2 is YNFKEQ. V dropped 7 bases and J dropped 2 bases, with 9 bases sitting between them. The CDR3 is 13 residues long. DNA for the CDR3: TGTGCCAGCACCTTAGCGGCTGGAAACACCATATATTTT. This sequence encodes CASTLAAGNTIYF.

Points on this clone: The junction shows a germline mismatch at one end, possibly a read error. The chain combines TRBV29-1 with TRBJ1-2; 9 bases map to TRBD1. From germline, CDR1 is SQVTM and CDR2 ANQGSEA. CDR3 size: 13 residues. The CDR3 nucleotides are TGCAGCGTGGAAGCCGGGACAGGGAGCGGCTACACCTTC. Amino acid sequence: CSVEAGTGSGYTF.

The chain has TRBV5-6 and TRBJ1-2, with a weak D call TRBD1 (5 bases). In germline, CDR1 is SGHDT, CDR2 YYEEEE. The V and J ends lost 3 bases and 3 bases respectively, with 18 bases between them. The CDR3 loop spans 16 amino acids. The CDR3 DNA follows: TGTGCCAGCAGCTGGGGCCTGGGGAACCGGGACTATGGCTACACCTTC. It specifies CASSWGLGNRDYGYTF.

As for this clone: The sample holds other DNA sequences that translate to the same CDR3. The chain recombines TRBV18 with TRBJ2-7; no reliable D call. Trimming took 3 bases from V and 0 from J, leaving 3 bases between them. CDR3 length: 12 residues. Germline CDR1 reads KGHSH; CDR2 reads LQKENI. In nucleotides, the CDR3 is TGTGCCAGCTCACCGAGCTCCTACGAGCAGTACTTC. This codes for CASSPSSYEQYF.

The J gene is TRBJ1-2, the V gene TRBV5-4, with a tentative D call TRBD1 (6 bases). Germline V lookup: CDR1 SGHNT, CDR2 YYREEE (reference sequence). V was pared by 4 bases and J by 4 bases, with 14 bases between. CDR3 length: 14 residues. CDR3 sequence (DNA): TGTGCCAGCAGCCTACAGGGACACCTCTATGGCTACACCTTC. It yields the protein CASSLQGHLYGYTF.

The chain employs TRBV7-8 and TRBJ2-5; 9 bases line up with TRBD2. J was trimmed by 5 bases and V by 2 bases; bases with no gene match: 12. There are 17 residues in the CDR3. The germline V gene has CDR1 SGHVS and CDR2 FQNEAQ. This CDR3 is CASSLTARGGYGETQYF. CDR3 sequence (DNA): TGTGCCAGCAGCTTAACGGCGCGGGGGGGCTACGGCGAGACCCAGTACTTC. The full variable domain, in which reference TRBV7-8 and TRBJ2-5 provide the parts outside the CDR3, is GAGVSQSPRYKVAKRGQDVALRCDPISGHVSLFWYQQALGQGPEFLTYFQNEAQLDKSGLPSDRFFAERPEGSVSTLKIQRTQQEDSAVYLCASSLTARGGYGETQYFGPGTRLLVL.

The genes are TRBV4-2 and TRBJ1-5; no definite D call. From germline, CDR1 is LGHNA and CDR2 YNFKEQ. The CDR3 consists of 17 residues. V lost 0 bases, J lost 4 bases, and 16 bases lay in between. Here the CDR3 reads CASSQDLGRSRNQPQHF. The CDR3 DNA reads as TGTGCCAGCAGCCAAGATTTGGGCAGGTCGAGAAATCAGCCCCAGCATTTT.

This CDR3 reads CASSSRQVQPLHF. CDR3 bases: TGTGCCAGCAGCTCTCGACAGGTACAACCCCTCCACTTT. This sequence joins TRBV5-5 and TRBJ1-6, with D possibly TRBD1 on 6 matching bases. Germline V gene lookup returns CDR1 SGHKS and CDR2 YYEKEE (reference sequence). The V end was cut by 3 bases, the J end by 12 bases, with 13 bases between. The CDR3 has 13 amino acids.

This clone was seen once. V is TRBV11-3 and J is TRBJ2-1; 9 nucleotides agree with TRBD1. The CDR3 is made up of 16 amino acids. V gave up 0 bases and J gave up 8 bases; unmatched junction bases: 8. Germline-derived CDR1 and CDR2 are SGHNT and YENEEA. The CDR3 here is CASSLDPGTGYDEQFF. The CDR3 DNA reads TGTGCCAGCAGCTTAGACCCCGGGACAGGGTACGATGAGCAGTTCTTC.

This clone was observed a handful of times. This chain links TRBV11-2 with TRBJ2-3; D gene uncertain. Germline V gene sequence: CDR1 SGHAT, CDR2 FQNNGV. The V end lost 8 bases, the J end lost 2 bases, and 5 bases lay between the germline ends. The CDR3 consists of 11 residues. This CDR3 is CASGHTDTQYF. DNA of the CDR3: TGTGCCAGCGGGCACACAGATACGCAGTATTTT. Drawing the rest from reference TRBV11-2 and TRBJ2-3, the complete variable domain is EAGVAQSPRYKIIEKRQSVAFWCNPISGHATLYWYQQILGQGPKLLIQFQNNGVVDDSQLPKDRFSAERLKGVDSTLKIQPAKLEDSAVYLCASGHTDTQYFGPGTRLTVL.

This chain links TRBV14 with TRBJ2-7; 7 bases are a match to TRBD2. Germline CDR1 and CDR2: SGHDN and FVKESK. V shed 0 bases and J 5 bases; nucleotides not matched to a gene: 10. The CDR3 runs to 16 residues. The DNA of the CDR3 is TGTGCCAGCAGCCAAGATTATCTCCGACTAGCCAACGAGCAGTACTTC. Translated: CASSQDYLRLANEQYF.

This rearrangement joins TRBV19 to TRBJ2-5; D ambiguous. Trimming took 0 bases from V and 2 from J, leaving 13 bases between them. Germline V CDR1 and CDR2: LNHDA, SQIVND (reference sequence). This CDR3 is 16 amino acids long. As DNA, the CDR3 is TGTGCCAGTAGTATAGATCGGAGCAGCAGTCAAGAGACCCAGTACTTC. This sequence encodes CASSIDRSSSQETQYF.